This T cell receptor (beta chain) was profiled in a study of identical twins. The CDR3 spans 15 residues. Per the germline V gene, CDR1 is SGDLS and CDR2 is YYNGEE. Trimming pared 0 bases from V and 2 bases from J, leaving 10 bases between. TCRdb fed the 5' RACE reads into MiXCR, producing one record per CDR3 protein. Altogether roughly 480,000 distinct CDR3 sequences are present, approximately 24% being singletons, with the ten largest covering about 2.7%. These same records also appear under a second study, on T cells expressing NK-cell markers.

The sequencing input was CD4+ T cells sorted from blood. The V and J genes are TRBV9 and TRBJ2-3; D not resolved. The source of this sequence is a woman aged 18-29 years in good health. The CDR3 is CASSVVGRPTDTQYF. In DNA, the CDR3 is TGTGCCAGCAGCGTAGTCGGCCGACCCACAGATACGCAGTATTTT.